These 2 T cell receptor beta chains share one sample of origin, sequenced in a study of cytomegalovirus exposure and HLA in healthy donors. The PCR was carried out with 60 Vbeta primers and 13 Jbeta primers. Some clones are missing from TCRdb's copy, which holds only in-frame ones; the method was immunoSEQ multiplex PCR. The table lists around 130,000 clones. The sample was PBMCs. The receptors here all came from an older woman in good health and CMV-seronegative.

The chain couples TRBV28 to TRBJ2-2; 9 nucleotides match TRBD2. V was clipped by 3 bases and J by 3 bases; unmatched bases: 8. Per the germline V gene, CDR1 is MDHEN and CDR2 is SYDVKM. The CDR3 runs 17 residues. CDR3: CASSFEAAGGDTGELFF. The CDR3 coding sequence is TGTGCCAGCAGTTTCGAGGCGGCGGGAGGGGACACCGGGGAGCTGTTTTTT.

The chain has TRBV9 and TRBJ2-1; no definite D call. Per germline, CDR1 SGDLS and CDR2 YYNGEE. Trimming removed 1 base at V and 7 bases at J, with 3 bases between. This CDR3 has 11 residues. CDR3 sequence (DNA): TGTGCCAGCAGCGTACAGAATGAGCAGTTCTTC. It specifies CASSVQNEQFF.